The clone carrying this T cell receptor beta chain came up a few times. The data stem from a study of shared clonotypes between healthy human individuals. The CDR3 sequence is 15 residues long. CDR1 SGHTA and CDR2 FQGNSA come from the germline V gene. V dropped 1 base and J dropped 2 bases, with 10 bases sitting between them. The protocol was immunoSEQ multiplex PCR, while the TCRdb copy is restricted to in-frame clones and leaves out a portion. In the table there are over 950,000 clones, approximately 80% of which are singletons. Adult donors, all healthy and HIV-negative, had no recent acute infections or vaccinations. Everyone who donated was a Caucasian adult who lived in Nashville, Tennessee. Into CD45RA+ naive and CD45RA-negative memory subsets, the CD4+ cells were split.

The chain has TRBV7-2 and TRBJ2-3; the D gene is possibly TRBD2 (5 bases). The sample comprised memory CD4+ T cells from PBMCs. Subset noted: CD45RA-negative fraction. The receptor was derived from a man aged 18 to 29 in good health. Some clones in this sample may be carry-over from other donors' samples. CDR3 bases: TGTGCCAGCAGCTTAGTACCGGGATACACAGATACGCAGTATTTT. Translation: CASSLVPGYTDTQYF.